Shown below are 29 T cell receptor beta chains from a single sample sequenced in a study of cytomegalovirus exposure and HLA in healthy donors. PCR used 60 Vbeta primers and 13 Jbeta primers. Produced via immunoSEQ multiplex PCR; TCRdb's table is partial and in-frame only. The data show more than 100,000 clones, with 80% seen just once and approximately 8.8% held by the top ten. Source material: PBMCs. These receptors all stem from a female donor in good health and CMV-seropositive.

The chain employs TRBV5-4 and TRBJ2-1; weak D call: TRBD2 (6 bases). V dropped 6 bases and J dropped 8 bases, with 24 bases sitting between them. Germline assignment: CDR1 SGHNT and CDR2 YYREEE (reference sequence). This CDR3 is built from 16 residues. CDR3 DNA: TGTGCCAGCAAGGTATCAGGCGGGGTAGGGGTATATGAGCAGTTCTTC. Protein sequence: CASKVSGGVGVYEQFF.

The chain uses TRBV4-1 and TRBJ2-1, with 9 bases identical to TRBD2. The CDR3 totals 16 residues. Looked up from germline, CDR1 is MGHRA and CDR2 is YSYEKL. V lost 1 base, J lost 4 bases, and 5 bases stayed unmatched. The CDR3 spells CASSQAGGGVYNEQFF. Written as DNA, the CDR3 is TGCGCCAGCAGCCAAGCCGGCGGGGGGGTATACAATGAGCAGTTCTTC.

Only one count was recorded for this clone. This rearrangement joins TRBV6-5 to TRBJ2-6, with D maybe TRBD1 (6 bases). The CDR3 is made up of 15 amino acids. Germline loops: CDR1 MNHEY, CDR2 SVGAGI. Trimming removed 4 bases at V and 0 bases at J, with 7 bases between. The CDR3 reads CASSLGHSGANVLTF. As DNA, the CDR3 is TGTGCCAGCAGTTTGGGACACTCTGGGGCCAACGTCCTGACTTTC.

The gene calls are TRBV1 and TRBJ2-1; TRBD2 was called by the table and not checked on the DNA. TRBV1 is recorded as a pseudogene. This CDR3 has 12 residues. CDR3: CTSSLCEHEQFF. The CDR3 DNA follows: TGCACCAGCAGCCTTTGCGAACATGAGCAGTTCTTC.

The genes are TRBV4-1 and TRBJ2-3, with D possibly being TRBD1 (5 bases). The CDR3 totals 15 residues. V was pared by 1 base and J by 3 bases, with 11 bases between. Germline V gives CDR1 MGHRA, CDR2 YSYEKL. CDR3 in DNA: TGCGCCAGCAGCCAAGGGGTGGGGCCGACAGATACGCAGTATTTT. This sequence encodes CASSQGVGPTDTQYF.

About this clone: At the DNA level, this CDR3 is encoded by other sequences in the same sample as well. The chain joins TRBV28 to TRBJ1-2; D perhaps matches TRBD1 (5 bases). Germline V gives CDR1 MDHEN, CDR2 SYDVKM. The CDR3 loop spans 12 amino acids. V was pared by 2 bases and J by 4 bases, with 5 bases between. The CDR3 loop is CASSLQGYGYTF. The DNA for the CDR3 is TGTGCCAGCAGTTTACAGGGCTATGGCTACACCTTC.

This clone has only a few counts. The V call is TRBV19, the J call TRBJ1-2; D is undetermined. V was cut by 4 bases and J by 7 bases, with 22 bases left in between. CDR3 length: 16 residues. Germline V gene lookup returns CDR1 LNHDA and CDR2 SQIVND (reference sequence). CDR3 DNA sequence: TGTGCCAGTAGTAAGGTCGACACGGGAGGAGGCCTTGGCTACACCTTC. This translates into CASSKVDTGGGLGYTF.

CDR3 in amino acids: CASSFRGREAFF. CDR3 DNA: TGTGCCAGCAGTTTCCGAGGGCGCGAAGCTTTCTTT. V gene TRBV27 combines with J gene TRBJ1-1; D not certain. This CDR3 has 12 amino acids. The germline V gene has CDR1 MNHEY and CDR2 SMNVEV (reference sequence). With 3 bases removed from V and 8 bases from J, the gap between germline ends came to 10 bases.

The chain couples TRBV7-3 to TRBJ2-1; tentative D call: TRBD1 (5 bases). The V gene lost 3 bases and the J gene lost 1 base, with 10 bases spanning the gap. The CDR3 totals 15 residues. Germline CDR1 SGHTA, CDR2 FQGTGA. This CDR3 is CASSLAGPSYNEQFF. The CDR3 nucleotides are TGTGCCAGCAGCTTGGCAGGGCCGTCCTACAATGAGCAGTTCTTC.

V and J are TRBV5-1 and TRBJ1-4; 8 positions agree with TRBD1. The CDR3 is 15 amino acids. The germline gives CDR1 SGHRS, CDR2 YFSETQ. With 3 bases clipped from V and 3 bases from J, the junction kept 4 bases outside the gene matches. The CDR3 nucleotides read TGCGCCAGCAGCTCACAGGGGGAGGCTAATGAAAAACTGTTTTTT. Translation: CASSSQGEANEKLFF.

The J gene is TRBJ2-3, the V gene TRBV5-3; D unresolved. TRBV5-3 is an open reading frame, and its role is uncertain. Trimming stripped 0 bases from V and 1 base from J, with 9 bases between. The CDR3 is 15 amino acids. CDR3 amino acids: CARSLDGSRTDTQYF. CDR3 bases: TGTGCCAGAAGCTTGGATGGTAGCCGCACAGATACGCAGTATTTT.

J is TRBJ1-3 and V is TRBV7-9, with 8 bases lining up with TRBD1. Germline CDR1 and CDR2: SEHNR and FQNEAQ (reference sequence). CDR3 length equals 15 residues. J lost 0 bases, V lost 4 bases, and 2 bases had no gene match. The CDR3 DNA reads TGTGCCAGCAGCTCGACAGGGGTCTCTGGAAACACCATATATTTT. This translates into CASSSTGVSGNTIYF.

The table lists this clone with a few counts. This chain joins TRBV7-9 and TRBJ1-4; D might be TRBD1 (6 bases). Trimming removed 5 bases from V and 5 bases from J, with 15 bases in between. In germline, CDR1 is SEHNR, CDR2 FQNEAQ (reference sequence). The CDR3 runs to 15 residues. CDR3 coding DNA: TGTGCCAGCAGCGTTCTCAGGGGAGTAAATGAAAAACTGTTTTTT. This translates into CASSVLRGVNEKLFF.

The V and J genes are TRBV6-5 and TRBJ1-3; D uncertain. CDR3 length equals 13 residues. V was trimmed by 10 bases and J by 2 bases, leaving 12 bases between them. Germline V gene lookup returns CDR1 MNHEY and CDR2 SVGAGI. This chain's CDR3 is CATREAPGNTIYF. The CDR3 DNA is TGTGCCACCCGGGAGGCTCCTGGAAACACCATATATTTT.

In DNA form, the CDR3 reads TGTGCCATCAGGGACAGCCCCTACGAGCAGTACTTC. It translates to CAIRDSPYEQYF. The chain joins TRBV10-3 to TRBJ2-7; TRBD1 is a possible D gene (6 bases). Trimming took off 6 bases at V and 2 bases at J, with 8 bases between the two ends. CDR3 length: 12 residues. Per the germline V gene, CDR1 is ENHRY and CDR2 is SYGVKD.

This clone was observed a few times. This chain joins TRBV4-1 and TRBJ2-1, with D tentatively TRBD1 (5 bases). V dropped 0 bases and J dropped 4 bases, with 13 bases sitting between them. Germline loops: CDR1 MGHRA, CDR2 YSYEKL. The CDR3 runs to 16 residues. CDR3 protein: CASSQDPMTAYNEQFF. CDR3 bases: TGCGCCAGCAGCCAAGATCCCATGACAGCTTACAATGAGCAGTTCTTC.

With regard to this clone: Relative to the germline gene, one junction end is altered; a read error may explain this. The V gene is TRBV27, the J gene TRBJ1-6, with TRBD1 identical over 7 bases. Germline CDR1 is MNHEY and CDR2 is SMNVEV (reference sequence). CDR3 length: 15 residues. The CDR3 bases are TGTGCCAGCAGTCTATCCGGGACAGCTAATTCACCCCTCCACTTT. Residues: CASSLSGTANSPLHF.

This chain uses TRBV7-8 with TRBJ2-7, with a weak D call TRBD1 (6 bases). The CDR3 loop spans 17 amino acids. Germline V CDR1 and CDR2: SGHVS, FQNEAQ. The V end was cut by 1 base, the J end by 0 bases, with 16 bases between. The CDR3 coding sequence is TGTGCCAGCAGCTTAGGGGGTGGGGGCCCTAGCTCCTACGAGCAGTACTTC. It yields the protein CASSLGGGGPSSYEQYF.

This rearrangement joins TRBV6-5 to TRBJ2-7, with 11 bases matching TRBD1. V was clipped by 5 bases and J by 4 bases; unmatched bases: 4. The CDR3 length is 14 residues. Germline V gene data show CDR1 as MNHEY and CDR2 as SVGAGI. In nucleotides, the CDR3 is TGTGCCAGCAGTATCGGACAGGGGGCATACGAGCAGTACTTC. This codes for CASSIGQGAYEQYF.

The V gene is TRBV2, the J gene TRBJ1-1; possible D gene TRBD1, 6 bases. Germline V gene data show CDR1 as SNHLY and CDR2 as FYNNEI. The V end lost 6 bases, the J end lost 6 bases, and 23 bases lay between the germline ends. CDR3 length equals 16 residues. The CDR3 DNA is TGTGCCAGCAGACTCCGGGACACTATAGGCGGGTCTGAAGCTTTCTTT. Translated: CASRLRDTIGGSEAFF.

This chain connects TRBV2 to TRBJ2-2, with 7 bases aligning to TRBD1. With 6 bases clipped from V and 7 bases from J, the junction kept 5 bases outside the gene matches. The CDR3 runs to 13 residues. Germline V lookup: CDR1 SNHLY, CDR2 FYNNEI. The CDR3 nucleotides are TGTGCCAGCAGGCAGGGGGTTGACGGGGAGCTGTTTTTT. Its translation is CASRQGVDGELFF.

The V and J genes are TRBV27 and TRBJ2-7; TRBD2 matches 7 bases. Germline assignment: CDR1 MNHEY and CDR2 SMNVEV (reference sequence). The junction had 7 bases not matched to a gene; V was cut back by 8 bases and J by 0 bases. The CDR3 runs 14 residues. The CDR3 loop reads CASARGGYSYEQYF. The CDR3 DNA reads TGTGCCAGCGCCCGCGGGGGTTACTCCTACGAGCAGTACTTC.

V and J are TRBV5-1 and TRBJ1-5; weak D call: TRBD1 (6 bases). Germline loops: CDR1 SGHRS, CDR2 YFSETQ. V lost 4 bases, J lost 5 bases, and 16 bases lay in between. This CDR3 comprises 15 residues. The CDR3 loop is CASSPNDRTHQPQHF. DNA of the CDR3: TGCGCCAGCAGCCCTAATGACAGGACGCATCAGCCCCAGCATTTT.

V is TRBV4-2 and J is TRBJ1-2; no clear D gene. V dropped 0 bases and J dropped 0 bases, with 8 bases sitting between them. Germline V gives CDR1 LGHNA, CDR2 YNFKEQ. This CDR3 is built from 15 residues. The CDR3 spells CASSQEEVANYGYTF. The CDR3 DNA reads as TGTGCCAGCAGCCAAGAAGAAGTAGCTAACTATGGCTACACCTTC.

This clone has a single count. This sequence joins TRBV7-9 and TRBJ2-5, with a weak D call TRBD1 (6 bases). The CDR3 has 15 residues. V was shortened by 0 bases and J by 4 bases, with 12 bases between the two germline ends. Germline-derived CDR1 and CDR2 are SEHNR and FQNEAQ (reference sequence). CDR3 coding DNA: TGTGCCAGCAGCTTAGCGCAGGGGTCAGCAGAGACCCAGTACTTC. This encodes CASSLAQGSAETQYF.

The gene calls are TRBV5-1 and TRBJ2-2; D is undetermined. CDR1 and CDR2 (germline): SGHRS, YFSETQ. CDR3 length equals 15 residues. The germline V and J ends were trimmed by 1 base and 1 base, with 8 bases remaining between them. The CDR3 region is CASSLPEKNTGELFF. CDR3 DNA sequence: TGCGCCAGCAGCTTGCCCGAGAAGAACACCGGGGAGCTGTTTTTT.

CDR3 sequence (DNA): TGTGCCAGCAGCTTAGCTGGCGGGGCCTTCTATGGCTACACCTTC. Its translation: CASSLAGGAFYGYTF. This chain joins TRBV7-2 and TRBJ1-2, with D perhaps matching TRBD1 (5 bases). Germline-derived CDR1 and CDR2 are SGHTA and FQGNSA. The ends were cut back, 0 bases at V and 4 bases at J, with 12 bases in the middle. The CDR3 covers 15 residues.

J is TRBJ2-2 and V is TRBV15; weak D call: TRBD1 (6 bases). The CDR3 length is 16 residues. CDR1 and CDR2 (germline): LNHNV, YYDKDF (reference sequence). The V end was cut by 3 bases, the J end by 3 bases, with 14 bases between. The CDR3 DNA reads TGTGCCACCAGCAGGCCGGGACACGACTACACCGGGGAGCTGTTTTTT. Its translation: CATSRPGHDYTGELFF.

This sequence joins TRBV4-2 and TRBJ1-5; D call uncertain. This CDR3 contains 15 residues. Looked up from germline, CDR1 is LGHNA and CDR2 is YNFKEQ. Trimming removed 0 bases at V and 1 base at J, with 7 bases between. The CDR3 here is CASSQDRGSNQPQHF. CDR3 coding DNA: TGTGCCAGCAGCCAAGATCGAGGCAGCAATCAGCCCCAGCATTTT.